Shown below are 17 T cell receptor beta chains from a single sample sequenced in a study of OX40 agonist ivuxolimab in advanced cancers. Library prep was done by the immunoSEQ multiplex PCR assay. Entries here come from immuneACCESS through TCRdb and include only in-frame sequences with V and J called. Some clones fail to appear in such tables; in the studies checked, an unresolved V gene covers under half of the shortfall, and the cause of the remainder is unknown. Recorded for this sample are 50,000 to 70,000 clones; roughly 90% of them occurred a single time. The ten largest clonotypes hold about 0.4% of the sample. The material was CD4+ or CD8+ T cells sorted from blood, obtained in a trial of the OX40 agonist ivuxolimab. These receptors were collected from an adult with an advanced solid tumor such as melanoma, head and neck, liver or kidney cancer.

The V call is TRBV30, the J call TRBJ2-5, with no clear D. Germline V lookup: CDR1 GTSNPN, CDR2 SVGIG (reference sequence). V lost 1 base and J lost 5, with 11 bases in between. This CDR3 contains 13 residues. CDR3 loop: CAWSGDDWETQYF. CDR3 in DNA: TGTGCCTGGAGTGGGGATGACTGGGAGACCCAGTACTTC.

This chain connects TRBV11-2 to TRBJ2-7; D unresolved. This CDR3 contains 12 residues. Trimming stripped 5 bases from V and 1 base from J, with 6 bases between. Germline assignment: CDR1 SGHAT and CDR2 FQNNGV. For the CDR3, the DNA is TGTGCCAGCAGCCGGTTTTCCTACGAGCAGTACTTC. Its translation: CASSRFSYEQYF. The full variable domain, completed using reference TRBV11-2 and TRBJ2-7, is EAGVAQSPRYKIIEKRQSVAFWCNPISGHATLYWYQQILGQGPKLLIQFQNNGVVDDSQLPKDRFSAERLKGVDSTLKIQPAKLEDSAVYLCASSRFSYEQYFGPGTRLTVT.

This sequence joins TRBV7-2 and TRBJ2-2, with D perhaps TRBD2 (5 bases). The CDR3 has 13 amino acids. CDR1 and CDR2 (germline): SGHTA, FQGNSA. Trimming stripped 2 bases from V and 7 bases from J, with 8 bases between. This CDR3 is CASSLLEGGELFF. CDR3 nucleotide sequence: TGTGCCAGCAGCTTATTAGAGGGCGGGGAGCTGTTTTTT.

This CDR3 reads CASSYGNSIRDTEAFF. The CDR3, as DNA: TGTGCCAGCAGTTACGGGAATTCCATCCGGGACACTGAAGCTTTCTTT. The chain links TRBV6-5 to TRBJ1-1; no reliable D call. The germline V gene encodes CDR1 MNHEY and CDR2 SVGAGI. The CDR3 has 16 residues. Trimming took off 2 bases at V and 3 bases at J, with 16 bases between the two ends.

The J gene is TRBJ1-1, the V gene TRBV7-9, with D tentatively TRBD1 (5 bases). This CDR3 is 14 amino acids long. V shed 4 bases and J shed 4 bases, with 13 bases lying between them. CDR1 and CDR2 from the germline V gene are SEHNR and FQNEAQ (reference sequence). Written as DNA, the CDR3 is TGTGCCAGCAGCTGGGGGACCTTCCTCACTGAAGCTTTCTTT. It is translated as CASSWGTFLTEAFF.

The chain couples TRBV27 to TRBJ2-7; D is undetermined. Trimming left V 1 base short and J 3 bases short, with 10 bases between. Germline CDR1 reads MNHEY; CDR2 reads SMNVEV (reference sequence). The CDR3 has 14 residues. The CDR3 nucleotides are TGTGCCAGCAGTTTATTCGGGCATAGCTACGAGCAGTACTTC. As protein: CASSLFGHSYEQYF.

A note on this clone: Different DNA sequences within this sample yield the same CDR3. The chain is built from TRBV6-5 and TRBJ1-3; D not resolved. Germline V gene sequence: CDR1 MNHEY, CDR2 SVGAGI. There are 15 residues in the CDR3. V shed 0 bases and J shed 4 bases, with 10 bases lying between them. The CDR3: CASSYSNEGGNTIYF. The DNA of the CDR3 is TGTGCCAGCAGTTACTCGAACGAAGGCGGAAACACCATATATTTT.

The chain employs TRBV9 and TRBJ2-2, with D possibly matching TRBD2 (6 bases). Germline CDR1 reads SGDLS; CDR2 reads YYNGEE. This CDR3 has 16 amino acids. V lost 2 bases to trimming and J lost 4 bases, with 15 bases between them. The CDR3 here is CASSVRSGVTTGELFF. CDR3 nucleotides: TGTGCCAGCAGCGTTAGGTCGGGAGTAACCACCGGGGAGCTGTTTTTT.

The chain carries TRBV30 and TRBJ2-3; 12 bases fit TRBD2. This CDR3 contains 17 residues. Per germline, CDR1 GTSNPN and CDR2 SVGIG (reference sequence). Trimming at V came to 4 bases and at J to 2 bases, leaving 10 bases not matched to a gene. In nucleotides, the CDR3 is TGTGCCTGGACTAGCGGGAGGGAGAAGAGGGCCACAGATACGCAGTATTTT. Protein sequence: CAWTSGREKRATDTQYF.

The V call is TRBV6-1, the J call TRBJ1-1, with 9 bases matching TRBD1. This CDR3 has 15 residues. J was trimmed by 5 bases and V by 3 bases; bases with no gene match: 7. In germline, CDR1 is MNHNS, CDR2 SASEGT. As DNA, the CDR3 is TGTGCCAGCAGTGAGGGGGGGGACAGGGTAACTGAAGCTTTCTTT. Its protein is CASSEGGDRVTEAFF.

The CDR3 nucleotides are TGCGCCAGCAGCCAAGGGGGCGGGTCGAATGAGCAGTTCTTC. As protein: CASSQGGGSNEQFF. The chain links TRBV4-3 to TRBJ2-1; D possibly matches TRBD1 or TRBD2 (5 bases each). This CDR3 region has 14 residues. The germline V gene encodes CDR1 LGHNA and CDR2 YSLEER. V was shortened by 1 base and J by 7 bases, with 11 bases between the two germline ends.

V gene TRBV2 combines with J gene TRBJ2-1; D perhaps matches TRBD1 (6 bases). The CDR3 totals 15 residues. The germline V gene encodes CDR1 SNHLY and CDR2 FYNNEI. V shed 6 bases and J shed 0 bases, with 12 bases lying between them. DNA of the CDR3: TGTGCCAGCAGAAACAGGGATAGCTCCTACAATGAGCAGTTCTTC. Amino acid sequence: CASRNRDSSYNEQFF.

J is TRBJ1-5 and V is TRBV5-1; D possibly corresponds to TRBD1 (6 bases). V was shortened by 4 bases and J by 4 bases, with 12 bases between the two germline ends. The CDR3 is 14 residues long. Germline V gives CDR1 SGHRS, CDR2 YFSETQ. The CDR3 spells CASSPGTPNQPQHF. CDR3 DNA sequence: TGCGCCAGCAGCCCAGGGACACCGAATCAGCCCCAGCATTTT.

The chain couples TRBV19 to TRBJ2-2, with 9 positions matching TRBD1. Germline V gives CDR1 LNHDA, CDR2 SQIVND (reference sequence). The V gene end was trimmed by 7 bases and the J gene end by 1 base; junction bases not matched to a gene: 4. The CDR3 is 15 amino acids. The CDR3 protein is CASTPGQGNTGELFF. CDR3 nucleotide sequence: TGTGCCAGTACCCCGGGACAGGGGAACACCGGGGAGCTGTTTTTT.

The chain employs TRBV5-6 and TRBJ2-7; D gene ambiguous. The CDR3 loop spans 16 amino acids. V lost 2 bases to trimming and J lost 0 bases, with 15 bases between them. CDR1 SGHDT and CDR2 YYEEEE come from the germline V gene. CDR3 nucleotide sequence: TGTGCCAGCAGCTTTCTAGGCAGCCGGAGCTCCTACGAGCAGTACTTC. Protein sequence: CASSFLGSRSSYEQYF.

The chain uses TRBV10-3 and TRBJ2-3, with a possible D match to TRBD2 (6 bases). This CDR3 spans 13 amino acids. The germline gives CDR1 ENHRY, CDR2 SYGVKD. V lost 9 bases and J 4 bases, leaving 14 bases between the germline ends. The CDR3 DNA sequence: TGTGCCATTTCCGGGGGAGGCCCAGATACGCAGTATTTT. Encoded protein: CAISGGGPDTQYF.

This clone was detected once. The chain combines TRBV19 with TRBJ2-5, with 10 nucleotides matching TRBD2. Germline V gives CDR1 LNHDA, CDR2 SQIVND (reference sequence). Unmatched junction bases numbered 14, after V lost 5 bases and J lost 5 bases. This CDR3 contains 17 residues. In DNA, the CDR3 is TGTGCCAGTAGTCGGCGTCTAGCGGGGGAAGACGGGGAGACCCAGTACTTC. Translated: CASSRRLAGEDGETQYF. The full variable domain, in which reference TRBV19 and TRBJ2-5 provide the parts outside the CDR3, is DGGITQSPKYLFRKEGQNVTLSCEQNLNHDAMYWYRQDPGQGLRLIYYSQIVNDFQKGDIAEGYSVSREKKESFPLTVTSAQKNPTAFYLCASSRRLAGEDGETQYFGPGTRLLVL.